The 20 T cell receptor beta chains in this list originate from one sample, sequenced in a study of control samples from healthy donors and cancer patients. The protocol was immunoSEQ multiplex PCR, while the TCRdb copy is restricted to in-frame clones and leaves out a portion. The data show about 150,000 clones, approximately 91% seen once. Material: blood. These receptors all stem from a man aged 25 to 40 in good health.

The CDR3 loop reads CASSQSWAGITDTQYF. CDR3 bases: TGTGCCAGCAGCCAGAGTTGGGCGGGGATCACAGATACGCAGTATTTT. V is TRBV7-9 and J is TRBJ2-3, with D maybe TRBD2 (6 bases). The V end was cut by 5 bases, the J end by 2 bases, with 17 bases between. The germline gives CDR1 SEHNR, CDR2 FQNEAQ (reference sequence). The CDR3 totals 16 residues.

The chain is built from TRBV7-2 and TRBJ2-3; D not certain. CDR3 length: 13 amino acids. CDR1 is SGHTA and CDR2 is FQGNSA in the germline V gene. Trimming cost V 5 bases and J 6 bases, with 12 bases left between them. In nucleotides, the CDR3 is TGTGCCAGCAGCCTATCCCTGGGGGATACGCAGTATTTT. Translating gives CASSLSLGDTQYF.

This chain links TRBV7-6 with TRBJ1-1; no clear D. Germline-derived CDR1 and CDR2 are SGHVS and FNYEAQ. Trimming took 5 bases from V and 4 from J, leaving 8 bases between them. The CDR3 contains 12 residues. The chain's CDR3 is CASSRGGTEAFF. The CDR3 DNA sequence: TGTGCCAGCAGCCGTGGCGGCACTGAAGCTTTCTTT.

The gene calls are TRBV27 and TRBJ2-3, with D tentatively TRBD2 (6 bases). Trimming cost V 2 bases and J 2 bases, with 11 bases left between them. Looked up from germline, CDR1 is MNHEY and CDR2 is SMNVEV (reference sequence). The CDR3 runs 15 residues. The CDR3 DNA is TGTGCCAGCAGTTTAGCAGCGGGCCTCACAGATACGCAGTATTTT. It is translated as CASSLAAGLTDTQYF.

The chain combines TRBV7-2 with TRBJ1-1, with no clear D. The CDR3 extends over 13 amino acids. CDR1 is SGHTA and CDR2 is FQGNSA in the germline V gene. V was cut by 8 bases and J by 0 bases, with 10 bases left in between. DNA for the CDR3: TGTGCCAGCTTTTTCTCCCTGAACACTGAAGCTTTCTTT. This translates into CASFFSLNTEAFF.

The gene calls are TRBV28 and TRBJ1-2, with 9 nucleotides matching TRBD1. The CDR3 runs 16 residues. Germline assignment: CDR1 MDHEN and CDR2 SYDVKM. The trim removed 6 bases at V and 4 bases at J, leaving 12 bases unmatched. CDR3 sequence reads: CASRLTQGANSYGYTF. CDR3 in DNA: TGTGCCAGCAGGTTGACACAGGGGGCCAACTCCTATGGCTACACCTTC.

The chain is built from TRBV5-1 and TRBJ2-1, with 13 positions matching TRBD2. V lost 6 bases to trimming and J lost 6 bases; unmatched junction nucleotides: 3. The CDR3 totals 14 residues. CDR1 is SGHRS and CDR2 is YFSETQ in the germline V gene. CDR3 protein: CASTRTSGSNEQFF. CDR3 nucleotides: TGCGCCAGCACCCGGACTAGCGGGAGCAATGAGCAGTTCTTC.

The chain has TRBV3-1 (or the pseudogene TRBV3-2) and TRBJ1-1; D is undetermined. Trimming stripped 4 bases from V and 5 bases from J, with 8 bases between. The CDR3 runs 12 residues. The germline V gene has CDR1 LGHDT and CDR2 YNNKEL (reference sequence). The CDR3 DNA reads as TGTGCCAGCAGCCGACGGGAGACTGAAGCTTTCTTT. Residues: CASSRRETEAFF.

This chain uses TRBV4-3 with TRBJ2-2, with a tentative D call TRBD2 (5 bases). The germline V gene encodes CDR1 LGHNA and CDR2 YSLEER. The CDR3 length is 16 residues. V lost 1 base and J lost 4, with 13 bases in between. Here the CDR3 reads CASSQVNSEVTGELFF. CDR3 DNA: TGCGCCAGCAGCCAAGTCAATAGCGAGGTCACCGGGGAGCTGTTTTTT.

The V call is TRBV5-6, the J call TRBJ2-1; a weak D match, TRBD2 (6 bases). The CDR3 runs 16 residues. Germline CDR1 reads SGHDT; CDR2 reads YYEEEE. V lost 4 bases and J 3 bases, leaving 17 bases between the germline ends. The CDR3 spells CASSGGIGVNYNEQFF. The CDR3 bases are TGTGCCAGCAGCGGCGGGATAGGGGTCAACTACAATGAGCAGTTCTTC.

The chain links TRBV7-3 to TRBJ1-5; D is undetermined. Germline CDR1 reads SGHTA; CDR2 reads FQGTGA. The CDR3 spans 13 residues. V lost 5 bases to trimming and J lost 2 bases, with 7 bases between them. The DNA for the CDR3 is TGTGCCAGCAGCAAAGATGGCAATCAGCCCCAGCATTTT. It specifies CASSKDGNQPQHF.

V is TRBV7-2 and J is TRBJ2-3; no definite D call. Per germline, CDR1 SGHTA and CDR2 FQGNSA. V dropped 2 bases and J dropped 2 bases, with 5 bases sitting between them. This CDR3 has 13 amino acids. The CDR3 sequence: CASSLLTTDTQYF. The CDR3 DNA follows: TGTGCCAGCAGCTTACTGACCACAGATACGCAGTATTTT. The variable domain in full, completed from reference TRBV7-2 and TRBJ2-3, reads GAGVSQSPSNKVTEKGKDVELRCDPISGHTALYWYRQSLGQGLEFLIYFQGNSAPDKSGLPSDRFSAERTGGSVSTLTIQRTQQEDSAVYLCASSLLTTDTQYFGPGTRLTVL.

Of note for this clone: The junction departs from the called germline gene at one end, perhaps through a read error. The CDR3 DNA follows: TGTGCTAGCAGCTTTTCTCCAGGGCCAACGAGCGAGCAGTACTTC. This gives the protein CASSFSPGPTSEQYF. The J gene is TRBJ2-7, the V gene TRBV7-7; a weak D match, TRBD1 (5 bases). The germline V gene has CDR1 SSHAT and CDR2 FNYEAQ (reference sequence). The CDR3 length is 15 residues.

The chain links TRBV7-2 to TRBJ2-1, with 12 bases identical to TRBD2. The CDR3 is 17 amino acids. Trimming removed 5 bases from V and 4 bases from J; junction bases left unmatched: 9. The V gene's germline CDR1 is SGHTA and CDR2 FQGNSA. CDR3 sequence reads: CASSLNELAGGYNEQFF. The CDR3 nucleotides are TGTGCCAGCAGCCTGAATGAACTAGCGGGGGGTTACAATGAGCAGTTCTTC.

This chain links TRBV6-2 or TRBV6-3 with TRBJ2-1, with a tentative D call TRBD2 (6 bases). Germline V lookup: CDR1 MNHEY, CDR2 SVGEGT. This CDR3 has 16 amino acids. The V end was cut by 4 bases, the J end by 5 bases, with 18 bases between. In DNA form, the CDR3 reads TGTGCCAGCAGTTTCGCTGCGGGGTCGGAAAACAATGAGCAGTTCTTC. It yields the protein CASSFAAGSENNEQFF.

The genes are TRBV7-6 and TRBJ1-5, with D hard to call. The CDR3 is 15 amino acids. The V gene's germline CDR1 is SGHVS and CDR2 FNYEAQ. The V end lost 0 bases, the J end lost 3 bases, and 9 bases lay between the germline ends. In nucleotides, the CDR3 is TGTGCCAGCAGCTTAGCATCCGCGCCCAATCAGCCCCAGCATTTT. It specifies CASSLASAPNQPQHF.

This clone occurred once. The chain joins TRBV28 to TRBJ2-2; D is ambiguous. CDR3 length equals 11 residues. In germline, CDR1 is MDHEN, CDR2 SYDVKM. V was clipped by 6 bases and J by 9 bases, with 8 bases between them. The CDR3 region has the DNA TGTGCCAGCAGAGCGATGAGGGAGCTGTTTTTT. Its translation: CASRAMRELFF.

The rearrangement links TRBV5-4 to TRBJ1-2; 10 bases agree with TRBD1. This CDR3 region has 16 residues. The germline gives CDR1 SGHNT, CDR2 YYREEE (reference sequence). The V segment lost 3 bases and the J segment 8 bases; nucleotides outside the gene matches: 13. CDR3 sequence: CASSSPTSRDRGGYTF. The DNA of the CDR3 is TGTGCCAGCAGCTCTCCCACCTCACGGGACAGGGGAGGCTACACCTTC. Full variable domain (rest looked up from reference TRBV5-4 and TRBJ1-2): ETGVTQSPTHLIKTRGQQVTLRCSSQSGHNTVSWYQQALGQGPQFIFQYYREEENGRGNFPPRFSGLQFPNYSSELNVNALELDDSALYLCASSSPTSRDRGGYTFGSGTRLTVV.

CDR3 bases: TGTGCCAGCAGCTTGTTTGTTTTCGGGACCCTGCCCGGGGAGCTGTTTTTT. Encoded protein: CASSLFVFGTLPGELFF. The chain carries TRBV5-6 and TRBJ2-2; D is perhaps TRBD1 or TRBD2 (5 bases each). CDR3 length equals 17 residues. CDR1 is SGHDT and CDR2 is YYEEEE in the germline V gene. V was cut by 1 base and J by 6 bases, with 19 bases left in between.

This chain joins TRBV19 and TRBJ2-5; the match to TRBD2 covers 12 bases. CDR1 is LNHDA, CDR2 SQIVND, per germline (reference sequence). V was clipped by 6 bases and J by 4 bases; unmatched bases: 15. This CDR3 contains 18 residues. The CDR3 sequence: CASRSSGRAISRGETQYF. Written as DNA, the CDR3 is TGTGCCAGTAGATCTAGCGGGAGGGCCATAAGTAGGGGAGAGACCCAGTACTTC.